A single sample is the source of the 16 T cell receptor beta chains below, sequenced in a study of post-analysis software for immune sequencing data. General study findings and limits: Elevated frequency relative to controls characterized several TRBV segments in patients, TRBV5-6, TRBV5-1 and TRBV20-1 among them.

Their cognate antigens are unknown. Unique molecular identifiers tagged the TCR beta cDNA libraries. TCRdb reprocessed the PCR reads with MiXCR, giving one entry per CDR3 protein. The data hold around 710,000 distinct CDR3 sequences, with just over 45% observed a single time. What was sequenced was blood. The origin of the receptors is a girl aged 10-17 years with multiple sclerosis.

The CDR3 loop reads CASSQASVYNEQFF. The CDR3 nucleotides read TGCGCCAGCAGCCAAGCATCAGTATACAATGAGCAGTTCTTC. The rearrangement joins TRBV4-3 to TRBJ2-1, with D unclear. From germline, CDR1 is LGHNA and CDR2 YSLEER. CDR3 size: 14 residues. V lost 1 base to trimming and J lost 4 bases, with 8 bases between them.

This clonotype came up many times. This chain uses TRBV18 with TRBJ2-5, with D hard to call. Per germline, CDR1 KGHSH and CDR2 LQKENI. The length of the CDR3 is 12 residues. The germline V and J ends were trimmed by 3 bases and 1 base, with 3 bases remaining between them. CDR3 region: CASSPSQETQYF. The CDR3 coding sequence is TGTGCCAGCTCACCCTCCCAAGAGACCCAGTACTTC.

The CDR3 nucleotides read TGCGCCAGCAGCCCCTCCCTCAAGGGGGGCGCCGACGGGGAGCTGTTTTTT. It yields the protein CASSPSLKGGADGELFF. The gene calls are TRBV5-1 and TRBJ2-2; tentatively, D is TRBD1 or TRBD2 (6 bases each). V lost 4 bases, J lost 7 bases, and 23 bases lay in between. This CDR3 is built from 17 residues. CDR1 and CDR2 from the germline V gene are SGHRS and YFSETQ.

The table lists this clonotype with a few counts. CDR3 loop: CASSTGVDEQYF. The CDR3 nucleotides are TGTGCCAGCTCGACCGGGGTCGACGAGCAGTACTTC. The chain carries TRBV25-1 and TRBJ2-7; D might be TRBD2 (5 bases). CDR3 length: 12 residues. Trimming removed 8 bases from V and 5 bases from J, with 13 bases in between. Germline CDR1 MGHDK, CDR2 SYGVNS.

The chain employs TRBV27 and TRBJ2-1; 7 nucleotides line up with TRBD2. V lost 5 bases and J lost 7; bases outside the gene matches: 8. The germline CDR1 and CDR2 sequences are MNHEY and SMNVEV (reference sequence). The CDR3 has 14 residues. In DNA, the CDR3 is TGTGCCAGCAGTCAAAGCGGGGTTTGGAATGAGCAGTTCTTC. Translation gives CASSQSGVWNEQFF.

Note on this clonotype: A much larger clone differs from this one at a single base, so this may be a read error. The chain carries TRBV7-2 and TRBJ2-5, with 9 bases fitting TRBD2. This CDR3 contains 17 residues. J lost 1 base, V lost 5 bases, and 11 bases had no gene match. Germline V gene data show CDR1 as SGHTA and CDR2 as FQGNSA. The CDR3 loop reads CTSSQGRLAVFQETQYF. The CDR3 DNA sequence: TGTACCAGCAGCCAGGGGCGACTAGCGGTCTTCCAAGAGACCCAGTACTTC.

The gene calls are TRBV7-9 and TRBJ2-5; 11 bases line up with TRBD2. This CDR3 spans 15 amino acids. In germline, CDR1 is SEHNR, CDR2 FQNEAQ (reference sequence). Trimming removed 5 bases from V and 4 bases from J; junction bases left unmatched: 6. CDR3 protein: CASSRGTSGAETQYF. CDR3 bases: TGTGCCAGCAGCCGCGGGACTAGCGGTGCAGAGACCCAGTACTTC. Supplemented by reference TRBV7-9 and TRBJ2-5, the full variable domain reads DTGVSQNPRHKITKRGQNVTFRCDPISEHNRLYWYRQTLGQGPEFLTYFQNEAQLEKSRLLSDRFSAERPKGSFSTLEIQRTEQGDSAMYLCASSRGTSGAETQYFGPGTRLLVL.

The rearrangement links TRBV12-3 or TRBV12-4 to TRBJ1-5, with 8 bases matching TRBD1. J gave up 0 bases and V 1 base, and 5 bases lay outside the gene matches. CDR3 size: 17 residues. CDR3: CASSLGHRGSSNQPQHF. DNA of the CDR3: TGTGCCAGCAGTTTAGGGCACAGGGGGAGTAGCAATCAGCCCCAGCATTTT.

The genes are TRBV7-9 and TRBJ2-7, with a possible D match to TRBD2 (6 bases). Trimming stripped 0 bases from V and 7 bases from J, with 16 bases between. Germline V gives CDR1 SEHNR, CDR2 FQNEAQ (reference sequence). This CDR3 region has 15 residues. The CDR3, as DNA: TGTGCCAGCAGCTTAGCCCTGAGTACGGGGGTAGAGCAGTACTTC. Its protein product is CASSLALSTGVEQYF.

V and J are TRBV9 and TRBJ2-7; D might be TRBD1 (6 bases). With 5 bases removed from V and 2 bases from J, the gap between germline ends came to 14 bases. Germline CDR1 is SGDLS and CDR2 is YYNGEE. The CDR3 contains 14 residues. In DNA, the CDR3 is TGTGCCAGCAGTACAGGGTGGGGGACCTACGAGCAGTACTTC. Translation: CASSTGWGTYEQYF.

A single count supports this clonotype. This chain uses TRBV27 with TRBJ1-5; D gene unclear. This CDR3 has 15 amino acids. Trimming removed 2 bases from V and 2 bases from J, with 10 bases in between. Germline V gene lookup returns CDR1 MNHEY and CDR2 SMNVEV (reference sequence). Written as DNA, the CDR3 is TGTGCCAGCAGTTTAGATCGTGGACGCAATCAGCCCCAGCATTTT. Encoded protein: CASSLDRGRNQPQHF.

This clonotype appeared a few times. The gene calls are TRBV6-2 or TRBV6-3 and TRBJ2-1; 12 bases fit TRBD2. The CDR3 loop spans 15 amino acids. Germline assignment: CDR1 MNHEY and CDR2 SVGEGT. With 6 bases clipped from V and 4 bases from J, the junction kept 4 bases outside the gene matches. The CDR3 loop is CASRPLAGGYNEQFF. For the CDR3, the DNA is TGTGCCAGCAGGCCCCTAGCGGGAGGGTACAATGAGCAGTTCTTC.

The V gene is TRBV20-1, the J gene TRBJ2-2; D ambiguous. This CDR3 is built from 16 residues. Germline assignment: CDR1 DFQATT and CDR2 SNEGSKA (reference sequence). Trimming removed 0 bases from V and 5 bases from J, with 16 bases in between. The CDR3 DNA sequence: TGCAGTGCTAGAGATGACGCGACTTTGGGTACCGGGGAGCTGTTTTTT. This encodes CSARDDATLGTGELFF.

The chain is built from TRBV7-8 and TRBJ2-7, with no clear D. CDR1 and CDR2 (germline): SGHVS, FQNEAQ. Trimming took off 5 bases at V and 2 bases at J, with 19 bases between the two ends. The CDR3 runs 16 residues. In DNA, the CDR3 is TGTGCCAGCAGCCATCGAGTGGCTATCAAGCCCTACGAGCAGTACTTC. The encoded protein is CASSHRVAIKPYEQYF.

The genes are TRBV6-1 and TRBJ1-5, with 8 bases that match TRBD1. This CDR3 region has 18 residues. The germline gives CDR1 MNHNS, CDR2 SASEGT. V shed 6 bases and J 6 bases; nucleotides not matched to a gene: 19. Here the CDR3 DNA reads TGTGCCAGCAGCGACAGGGGATGGACCTTTTCAAACCTTCAGCCCCAGCATTTT. Its translation is CASSDRGWTFSNLQPQHF.

The chain has TRBV3-1 and TRBJ2-1; 11 positions agree with TRBD2. Germline V CDR1 and CDR2: LGHDT, YNNKEL (reference sequence). The CDR3 length is 16 residues. V gave up 4 bases and J gave up 4 bases; unmatched junction bases: 6. CDR3 residues: CASSLIIAGGYNEQFF. The CDR3, as DNA: TGTGCCAGCAGCCTCATTATAGCGGGAGGGTACAATGAGCAGTTCTTC.